One sample yielded the 26 T cell receptor beta chains listed below, sequenced in a study of long-term antiretroviral therapy in people with HIV. The libraries were made with immunoSEQ v3.0 at survey level. The method was immunoSEQ multiplex PCR; TCRdb's version includes in-frame clones alone and lacks a portion of them. The sample has about 50,000 clones, around four fifths seen once. The sample in question was unsorted PBMCs, obtained 0.8 years after starting antiretroviral therapy. These receptor sequences come from a woman under 30 with HIV.

The V call is TRBV4-1, the J call TRBJ2-7; tentative D call: TRBD1 (6 bases). Germline values: CDR1 MGHRA, CDR2 YSYEKL. V was clipped by 1 base and J by 1 base, with 11 bases between them. The CDR3 totals 15 residues. CDR3 DNA sequence: TGCGCCAGCAGCCAAGTCTACAGGGATTCCTACGAGCAGTACTTC. The encoded protein is CASSQVYRDSYEQYF.

The chain has TRBV7-2 and TRBJ2-7, with 9 bases fitting TRBD1. J lost 4 bases, V lost 7 bases, and 11 bases had no gene match. Germline loops: CDR1 SGHTA, CDR2 FQGNSA. The CDR3 covers 15 residues. CDR3 DNA sequence: TGTGCCAGCACCACAGCCGGGACAGGGTCTTACGAGCAGTACTTC. Protein: CASTTAGTGSYEQYF.

The genes are TRBV15 and TRBJ2-1; D remains ambiguous. The CDR3 consists of 17 residues. Looked up from germline, CDR1 is LNHNV and CDR2 is YYDKDF (reference sequence). Trimming took off 5 bases at V and 0 bases at J, with 17 bases between the two ends. CDR3 sequence: CATSLDPGQSSYNEQFF. DNA for the CDR3: TGTGCCACCAGCCTTGACCCGGGCCAGAGCTCCTACAATGAGCAGTTCTTC. The full variable domain, rest sourced from reference TRBV15 and TRBJ2-1, is DAMVIQNPRYQVTQFGKPVTLSCSQTLNHNVMYWYQQKSSQAPKLLFHYYDKDFNNEADTPDNFQSRRPNTSFCFLDIRSPGLGDTAMYLCATSLDPGQSSYNEQFFGPGTRLTVL.

The chain is built from TRBV6-5 and TRBJ1-4; D uncertain. CDR1 and CDR2 (germline): MNHEY, SVGAGI. This CDR3 is built from 14 residues. Trimming pared 6 bases from V and 6 bases from J, leaving 14 bases between. This chain's CDR3 is CASSPRHQYEKLFF. DNA of the CDR3: TGTGCCAGCAGCCCTCGTCACCAGTATGAAAAACTGTTTTTT.

The V gene is TRBV28, the J gene TRBJ1-1, with D perhaps matching TRBD1 (6 bases). The germline V and J ends were trimmed by 2 bases and 0 bases, with 10 bases remaining between them. CDR1 is MDHEN and CDR2 is SYDVKM in the germline V gene. This CDR3 is 15 amino acids long. DNA for the CDR3: TGTGCCAGCAGTTTACTTCCAGGGGTGAACACTGAAGCTTTCTTT. Protein sequence: CASSLLPGVNTEAFF.

The count of this clone is one. V gene TRBV10-3 combines with J gene TRBJ1-1; D unclear. This CDR3 region has 14 residues. V dropped 4 bases and J dropped 0 bases, with 9 bases sitting between them. CDR1 and CDR2 (germline): ENHRY, SYGVKD. CDR3 sequence (DNA): TGTGCCATCAGTGTCCTGGGGTTGAACACTGAAGCTTTCTTT. This codes for CAISVLGLNTEAFF.

This chain joins TRBV27 and TRBJ2-7, with D perhaps TRBD2 (6 bases). The CDR3 sequence is 16 residues long. CDR1 is MNHEY and CDR2 is SMNVEV in the germline V gene (reference sequence). Trimming took off 2 bases at V and 1 base at J, with 15 bases between the two ends. CDR3 sequence (DNA): TGTGCCAGCAGTTTAGGAACGGGACTTCAGTCCTACGAGCAGTACTTC. Translated: CASSLGTGLQSYEQYF.

The rearrangement uses TRBV11-2 and TRBJ1-1, with TRBD1 identical over 8 bases. Germline V gene lookup returns CDR1 SGHAT and CDR2 FQNNGV. J lost 5 bases, V lost 5 bases, and 7 bases had no gene match. The CDR3 runs to 14 residues. CDR3: CASSGRGPETEAFF. The CDR3 nucleotides are TGTGCCAGCAGCGGCAGGGGGCCTGAGACTGAAGCTTTCTTT.

This clone has a handful of counts. This chain uses TRBV19 with TRBJ2-7, with 7 positions matching TRBD1. Germline loops: CDR1 LNHDA, CDR2 SQIVND (reference sequence). This CDR3 has 11 residues. The CDR3: CDLGQPYEQYF. CDR3 bases: TGTGACCTGGGACAGCCCTACGAGCAGTACTTC. Full variable domain (rest looked up from reference TRBV19 and TRBJ2-7): DGGITQSPKYLFRKEGQNVTLSCEQNLNHDAMYWYRQDPGQGLRLIYYSQIVNDFQKGDIAEGYSVSREKKESFPLTVTSAQKNPTAFYLCDLGQPYEQYFGPGTRLTVT.

This chain joins TRBV5-1 and TRBJ1-4; 7 nucleotides line up with TRBD1. CDR3 length: 14 residues. Per germline, CDR1 SGHRS and CDR2 YFSETQ. V lost 4 bases and J lost 7; bases outside the gene matches: 7. The CDR3 spells CASSEPGGGEKLFF. DNA for the CDR3: TGCGCCAGCAGCGAGCCAGGGGGAGGTGAAAAACTGTTTTTT.

This clone was picked up one time. The V gene is TRBV4-3, the J gene TRBJ2-3, with D uncertain. Germline loops: CDR1 LGHNA, CDR2 YSLEER. V was pared by 0 bases and J by 2 bases, with 6 bases between. CDR3 length: 14 residues. CDR3 bases: TGCGCCAGCAGCCAAGAGGGGTACACAGATACGCAGTATTTT. Amino acids: CASSQEGYTDTQYF.

This chain uses TRBV21-1 with TRBJ2-2. TRBV21-1 is designated a pseudogene. This CDR3 is built from 14 residues. The CDR3 reads CASSKEENTGELFF. Here the CDR3 DNA reads TGTGCCAGCAGCAAAGAGGAGAACACCGGGGAGCTGTTTTTT.

With regard to this clone: Mismatch with germline at one junction end may stem from a read error. This rearrangement joins TRBV9 to TRBJ2-5, with D perhaps TRBD1 (6 bases). This CDR3 has 18 residues. In germline, CDR1 is SGDLS, CDR2 YYNGEE. The CDR3 region has the DNA TGTGGCAGCAGCGTCGACCCACGAGGATGGGGGACAAAAGAGACCCAGTACTTC. Protein: CGSSVDPRGWGTKETQYF.

J is TRBJ1-4 and V is TRBV9; TRBD1 is a possible D gene (5 bases). Trimming stripped 0 bases from V and 5 bases from J, with 11 bases between. The CDR3 extends over 15 amino acids. CDR1 is SGDLS and CDR2 is YYNGEE in the germline V gene. The CDR3 nucleotides are TGTGCCAGCAGCGTAGGAGTAGGGGTGAATGAAAAACTGTTTTTT. This codes for CASSVGVGVNEKLFF.

This chain joins TRBV19 and TRBJ1-1; the match to TRBD1 covers 8 bases. J gave up 4 bases and V 4 bases, and 11 bases lay outside the gene matches. The CDR3 loop spans 16 amino acids. Germline V CDR1 and CDR2: LNHDA, SQIVND (reference sequence). CDR3 coding DNA: TGTGCCAGTAGTAACTTCAGGACAGGGAGGAGCACTGAAGCTTTCTTT. Translating it yields CASSNFRTGRSTEAFF.

The rearrangement joins TRBV19 to TRBJ2-7; TRBD2 agrees at 10 bases. With 3 bases clipped from V and 5 bases from J, the junction kept 16 bases outside the gene matches. This CDR3 has 18 amino acids. Germline V CDR1 and CDR2: LNHDA, SQIVND (reference sequence). The CDR3 DNA reads TGTGCCAGTAGTATTGCGGCTAGCGGGAGTTTCGGTGACGACGAGCAGTACTTC. This codes for CASSIAASGSFGDDEQYF.

The chain is built from TRBV7-9 and TRBJ2-3, with 7 bases fitting TRBD1. V dropped 6 bases and J dropped 2; count of bases not matched to a gene: 8. This CDR3 is built from 15 residues. CDR1 and CDR2 from the germline V gene are SEHNR and FQNEAQ (reference sequence). In DNA form, the CDR3 reads TGTGCCAGCAGGAAGGCAGGGGGATTCACAGATACGCAGTATTTT. Its translation is CASRKAGGFTDTQYF.

The V call is TRBV7-8, the J call TRBJ2-1, with 12 bases aligning to TRBD2. CDR1 SGHVS and CDR2 FQNEAQ come from the germline V gene. V lost 1 base to trimming and J lost 7 bases; unmatched junction nucleotides: 8. There are 17 residues in the CDR3. CDR3 residues: CASSLVWTSGKGNEQFF. CDR3 DNA sequence: TGTGCCAGCAGCTTAGTTTGGACTAGCGGGAAGGGGAATGAGCAGTTCTTC.

This chain uses TRBV7-3 with TRBJ2-2; TRBD1 aligns across 11 bases. CDR1 and CDR2 from the germline V gene are SGHTA and FQGTGA. This CDR3 contains 16 residues. V shed 2 bases and J 4 bases; nucleotides not matched to a gene: 3. As DNA, the CDR3 is TGTGCCAGCAGCTTACCCGGGACAGGGGGCACCGGGGAGCTGTTTTTT. Protein: CASSLPGTGGTGELFF.

V gene TRBV18 combines with J gene TRBJ2-7; 7 positions match TRBD2. The CDR3 consists of 14 residues. V lost 3 bases, J lost 2 bases, and 4 bases stayed unmatched. Germline V gene data show CDR1 as KGHSH and CDR2 as LQKENI. The DNA of the CDR3 is TGTGCCAGCTCACCGGCTAGCGGAACCTACGAGCAGTACTTC. Its protein is CASSPASGTYEQYF.

This clone was detected only once. The rearrangement links TRBV27 to TRBJ1-1; D is undetermined. The germline gives CDR1 MNHEY, CDR2 SMNVEV (reference sequence). The germline V and J ends were trimmed by 4 bases and 3 bases, with 9 bases remaining between them. The CDR3 spans 13 residues. Here the CDR3 reads CASSSWTYTEAFF. CDR3 bases: TGTGCCAGCAGTTCTTGGACGTACACTGAAGCTTTCTTT.

This clone turned up a few times. This chain uses TRBV5-1 with TRBJ1-2; D ambiguous. CDR1 is SGHRS and CDR2 is YFSETQ in the germline V gene. Deletions cut 0 bases from V and 6 bases from J, with 15 bases between. CDR3 length: 15 amino acids. CDR3 coding DNA: TGCGCCAGCAGCTTGGGGAGTGGGCTTATGGATGGCTACACCTTC. Its protein product is CASSLGSGLMDGYTF.

The chain is built from TRBV6-1 and TRBJ1-5, with TRBD1 matching over 8 bases. CDR3 length: 17 amino acids. Germline CDR1 is MNHNS and CDR2 is SASEGT. The V and J ends lost 2 bases and 0 bases, in that order; junction bases with no gene match: 6. CDR3 in amino acids: CASSERWDRYSNQPQHF. The CDR3 DNA follows: TGTGCCAGCAGTGAACGTTGGGACAGGTATAGCAATCAGCCCCAGCATTTT.

The rearrangement joins TRBV5-6 to TRBJ2-7; TRBD2 matches 8 bases. In germline, CDR1 is SGHDT, CDR2 YYEEEE. Germline trimming cut 0 bases from V and 3 bases from J; bases unmatched to any gene: 5. The CDR3 loop spans 15 amino acids. The CDR3: CASSLGLAGIYEQYF. The CDR3 DNA sequence: TGTGCCAGCAGCTTGGGGTTAGCGGGGATCTACGAGCAGTACTTC.

This chain connects TRBV28 to TRBJ1-2; TRBD1 matches 8 bases. J lost 2 bases, V lost 9 bases, and 5 bases had no gene match. The CDR3 extends over 13 amino acids. In germline, CDR1 is MDHEN, CDR2 SYDVKM. The DNA for the CDR3 is TGTGCCAGTACCCGACAGGGGAACTATGGCTACACCTTC. The encoded protein is CASTRQGNYGYTF.

The genes are TRBV5-5 and TRBJ1-5; D is undetermined. Germline CDR1 is SGHKS and CDR2 is YYEKEE (reference sequence). CDR3 length: 13 residues. The ends were cut back, 0 bases at V and 4 bases at J, with 5 bases in the middle. CDR3 coding DNA: TGTGCCAGCAGCTTGGGAGCAAATCAGCCCCAGCATTTT. Translating gives CASSLGANQPQHF.